This TCR beta chain originates from a study of blood T cell repertoires in COVID-19. Overall study context: The United States, Italy and Spain were the sources of the acute and convalescent COVID-19 samples.

Per the original data handling: Estimation of nucleated cell counts was performed using reference gene primer amplification. The table came from immunoSEQ multiplex PCR; TCRdb's copy has only in-frame clones and leaves some out. Clonal size and the V and J genes are those of that table, whereas D and trimming came from the DNA. Of around 150,000 clones in the sample, roughly 90% were seen once. The CDR3 runs 14 residues. V was trimmed by 6 bases and J by 4 bases, leaving 15 bases between them. CDR1 is LGHNT, CDR2 FRNRAP, per germline. The specimen was peripheral blood. This TCR was sampled from a human donor with COVID-19, enrolled during active disease. The donor label of this sample is uncertain. The rearrangement uses TRBV12-5 and TRBJ1-2; D is possibly TRBD1 (5 bases). CDR3 DNA: TGTGCTAGTGGCCCCGTGGGGGGGGGCTATGGCTACACCTTC. It translates to CASGPVGGGYGYTF.